The 9 T cell receptor beta chains given below trace back to one sample, sequenced in a study of T cell repertoires in cytomegalovirus infection. These TCRs' antigens remain unknown. TCRdb ran MiXCR on the reads and lists one entry per CDR3 protein. In the table there are about 700,000 distinct CDR3 sequences, around 32% of which are singletons. The sequencing here drew on cultured PBMCs, taken from culture after CMV antigen stimulation. These receptors all stem from a human donor in good health (CMV status not recorded). Some clones in this sample may be carry-over from other donors' samples.

This sequence joins TRBV11-2 and TRBJ2-1; 8 nucleotides match TRBD2. Per the germline V gene, CDR1 is SGHAT and CDR2 is FQNNGV. This CDR3 comprises 16 residues. Trimming removed 1 base from V and 2 bases from J; junction bases left unmatched: 4. The CDR3 region is CASSLVSGGTYNEQFF. The CDR3 DNA reads TGTGCCAGCAGCTTAGTCTCGGGGGGGACCTACAATGAGCAGTTCTTC.

J is TRBJ2-5 and V is TRBV20-1; maybe TRBD2 (6 bases). The CDR3 loop spans 13 amino acids. From germline, CDR1 is DFQATT and CDR2 SNEGSKA (reference sequence). Trimming left V 2 bases short and J 3 bases short, with 10 bases between. CDR3 coding DNA: TGCAGTGCTAGACCGGGACTGGAAGAGACCCAGTACTTC. Translation: CSARPGLEETQYF.

This clonotype turned up a few times. The genes are TRBV7-6 and TRBJ2-7; 10 bases agree with TRBD1. The trim removed 5 bases at V and 3 bases at J, leaving 4 bases unmatched. The CDR3 has 14 amino acids. The germline V gene encodes CDR1 SGHVS and CDR2 FNYEAQ. The CDR3 loop is CASSDRTGGYEQYF. The CDR3 coding sequence is TGTGCCAGCAGCGACCGGACAGGGGGCTACGAGCAGTACTTC.

This chain connects TRBV6-5 to TRBJ2-5; 8 nucleotides match TRBD1. CDR1 and CDR2 (germline): MNHEY, SVGAGI. V lost 6 bases to trimming and J lost 4 bases; unmatched junction nucleotides: 4. This CDR3 is built from 13 residues. The CDR3 protein is CASREQGVETQYF. As DNA, the CDR3 is TGTGCCAGCAGGGAACAGGGGGTAGAGACCCAGTACTTC.

The V call is TRBV6-1, the J call TRBJ1-5; D call uncertain. The germline gives CDR1 MNHNS, CDR2 SASEGT. The CDR3 is 16 residues long. CDR3 region: CSTSPVSLVEHQPQHF. The CDR3 DNA reads TGTTCCACCTCCCCGGTGAGCCTTGTCGAACATCAGCCCCAGCATTTT.

The J gene is TRBJ2-7, the V gene TRBV7-2, with a weak D call TRBD2 (7 bases). Germline CDR1 SGHTA, CDR2 FQGNSA. The CDR3 totals 16 residues. The V end was cut by 7 bases, the J end by 3 bases, with 22 bases between. The CDR3: CASTLGTSGGGYEQYF. CDR3 coding DNA: TGTGCCAGCACCCTAGGGACAAGTGGGGGGGGCTACGAGCAGTACTTC.

This clonotype turned up a few times. The chain links TRBV18 to TRBJ1-4; 10 bases are a match to TRBD1. CDR1 and CDR2 from the germline V gene are KGHSH and LQKENI. With V trimmed by 1 base and J by 8 bases, 7 bases remained unmatched. The CDR3 totals 16 residues. The CDR3 nucleotides are TGTGCCAGCTCACCACGCCGGACAGGGGGAGGCGAAAAACTGTTTTTT. It yields the protein CASSPRRTGGGEKLFF. Filled out from reference TRBV18 and TRBJ1-4, the complete variable domain reads NAGVMQNPRHLVRRRGQEARLRCSPMKGHSHVYWYRQLPEEGLKFMVYLQKENIIDESGMPKERFSAEFPKEGPSILRIQQVVRGDSAAYFCASSPRRTGGGEKLFFGSGTQLSVL.

This clonotype was seen only a few times. This chain links TRBV7-2 with TRBJ1-4, with 8 bases lining up with TRBD1. The J segment lost 8 bases and the V segment lost 7 bases, leaving 9 bases of the junction unmatched. The CDR3 has 14 residues. Germline V gene data show CDR1 as SGHTA and CDR2 as FQGNSA. The CDR3 DNA is TGTGCCAGCACCCTGGACAGGGTCGGGGAAAAACTGTTTTTT. It codes for CASTLDRVGEKLFF. Full variable domain (outside the CDR3, taken from reference TRBV7-2 and TRBJ1-4): GAGVSQSPSNKVTEKGKDVELRCDPISGHTALYWYRQSLGQGLEFLIYFQGNSAPDKSGLPSDRFSAERTGGSVSTLTIQRTQQEDSAVYLCASTLDRVGEKLFFGSGTQLSVL.

This clonotype was found a few times. The V call is TRBV6-1, the J call TRBJ2-3, with D tentatively TRBD1 (5 bases). V was shortened by 1 base and J by 4 bases, with 15 bases between the two germline ends. This CDR3 comprises 16 residues. Germline V gene sequence: CDR1 MNHNS, CDR2 SASEGT. CDR3 in DNA: TGTGCCAGCAGTGAAGGGATACAGATAGGGGCAGATACGCAGTATTTT. This translates into CASSEGIQIGADTQYF.